This T cell receptor (beta chain) was observed in a study of blood T cell repertoires in COVID-19. Overall study context: From T cells, B-cell-depleted T cells, or PBMCs came the material, which was cDNA or gDNA.

The V gene lost 4 bases and the J gene lost 3 bases, with 13 bases spanning the gap. The CDR3 consists of 15 residues. The germline CDR1 and CDR2 sequences are SGHNT and YYREEE (reference sequence). Authors' methods: Reference gene primer amplification gave nucleated cell count estimates. TCRdb's copy holds only in-frame clones and misses some; the assay was immunoSEQ multiplex PCR. V and J calls and clone size are as listed in that table; D and trimming were resolved from the DNA. The sample contains some 350,000 clones, around nine tenths of which appear only once. The sequence came from a woman aged 18-30 years who had recovered from COVID-19. The sequenced material came from peripheral blood. The rearrangement joins TRBV5-4 to TRBJ1-4; D might be TRBD1 (6 bases). CDR3 sequence reads: CASSLKQGPNEKLFF. In DNA form, the CDR3 reads TGTGCCAGCAGCCTCAAACAGGGTCCTAATGAAAAACTGTTTTTT. Full variable domain (remainder filled in from reference TRBV5-4 and TRBJ1-4): ETGVTQSPTHLIKTRGQQVTLRCSSQSGHNTVSWYQQALGQGPQFIFQYYREEENGRGNFPPRFSGLQFPNYSSELNVNALELDDSALYLCASSLKQGPNEKLFFGSGTQLSVL.